This T cell receptor beta chain was recovered during a study of shared clonotypes between healthy human individuals. Germline assignment: CDR1 MNHEY and CDR2 SMNVEV (reference sequence). Germline trimming cut 5 bases from V and 0 bases from J; bases unmatched to any gene: 15. There are 19 residues in the CDR3. The table came from immunoSEQ multiplex PCR; TCRdb's copy has only in-frame clones and leaves some out. The sample has approximately 2.1 million clones, over 90% seen once. The receptor comes from a man younger than 35 in good health. Some clones in this sample may be carry-over from other donors' samples. The specimen sequenced was naive CD4+ T cells from PBMCs. Subset given: CD45RA+ positively selected. The chain links TRBV27 to TRBJ1-5; 8 nucleotides line up with TRBD1. The CDR3 DNA reads TGTGCCAGCAGTCCCTTGGACAGGGTCTCCTGGGATAGCAATCAGCCCCAGCATTTT. Its protein is CASSPLDRVSWDSNQPQHF.